This T cell receptor beta chain was sequenced in a study of tumor and adjacent non-tumor tissue in lung cancer. General observations from the study: Compared with tumor, normal lung showed significantly lower TCR diversity.

Three rounds of nested PCR, following a modified ARM-PCR protocol, produced the TCRbeta library. TCRdb re-called the multiplex PCR reads through MiXCR, storing one row per CDR3 protein. The sample lists more than 85,000 distinct CDR3 sequences, roughly 84% occurring once. V was trimmed by 6 bases and J by 1 base, leaving 12 bases between them. CDR1 is SQVTM and CDR2 is ANQGSEA in the germline V gene. This CDR3 is built from 13 residues. The template was RNA from unsorted bulk tissue. A remark on this clonotype: No antigen is known for it. In this CDR3 the conserved last residue, phenylalanine or tryptophan, is missing, so a read error is likely.

The genes are TRBV29-1 and TRBJ2-5; D ambiguous. The TCR was taken from a man in his 70s with non-small cell lung cancer. The specimen was lung tumor tissue. CDR3 DNA: TGCAGCGTAGCCGACGGGTTCCAAGAGACCCAGTACCTC. Its translation: CSVADGFQETQYL.